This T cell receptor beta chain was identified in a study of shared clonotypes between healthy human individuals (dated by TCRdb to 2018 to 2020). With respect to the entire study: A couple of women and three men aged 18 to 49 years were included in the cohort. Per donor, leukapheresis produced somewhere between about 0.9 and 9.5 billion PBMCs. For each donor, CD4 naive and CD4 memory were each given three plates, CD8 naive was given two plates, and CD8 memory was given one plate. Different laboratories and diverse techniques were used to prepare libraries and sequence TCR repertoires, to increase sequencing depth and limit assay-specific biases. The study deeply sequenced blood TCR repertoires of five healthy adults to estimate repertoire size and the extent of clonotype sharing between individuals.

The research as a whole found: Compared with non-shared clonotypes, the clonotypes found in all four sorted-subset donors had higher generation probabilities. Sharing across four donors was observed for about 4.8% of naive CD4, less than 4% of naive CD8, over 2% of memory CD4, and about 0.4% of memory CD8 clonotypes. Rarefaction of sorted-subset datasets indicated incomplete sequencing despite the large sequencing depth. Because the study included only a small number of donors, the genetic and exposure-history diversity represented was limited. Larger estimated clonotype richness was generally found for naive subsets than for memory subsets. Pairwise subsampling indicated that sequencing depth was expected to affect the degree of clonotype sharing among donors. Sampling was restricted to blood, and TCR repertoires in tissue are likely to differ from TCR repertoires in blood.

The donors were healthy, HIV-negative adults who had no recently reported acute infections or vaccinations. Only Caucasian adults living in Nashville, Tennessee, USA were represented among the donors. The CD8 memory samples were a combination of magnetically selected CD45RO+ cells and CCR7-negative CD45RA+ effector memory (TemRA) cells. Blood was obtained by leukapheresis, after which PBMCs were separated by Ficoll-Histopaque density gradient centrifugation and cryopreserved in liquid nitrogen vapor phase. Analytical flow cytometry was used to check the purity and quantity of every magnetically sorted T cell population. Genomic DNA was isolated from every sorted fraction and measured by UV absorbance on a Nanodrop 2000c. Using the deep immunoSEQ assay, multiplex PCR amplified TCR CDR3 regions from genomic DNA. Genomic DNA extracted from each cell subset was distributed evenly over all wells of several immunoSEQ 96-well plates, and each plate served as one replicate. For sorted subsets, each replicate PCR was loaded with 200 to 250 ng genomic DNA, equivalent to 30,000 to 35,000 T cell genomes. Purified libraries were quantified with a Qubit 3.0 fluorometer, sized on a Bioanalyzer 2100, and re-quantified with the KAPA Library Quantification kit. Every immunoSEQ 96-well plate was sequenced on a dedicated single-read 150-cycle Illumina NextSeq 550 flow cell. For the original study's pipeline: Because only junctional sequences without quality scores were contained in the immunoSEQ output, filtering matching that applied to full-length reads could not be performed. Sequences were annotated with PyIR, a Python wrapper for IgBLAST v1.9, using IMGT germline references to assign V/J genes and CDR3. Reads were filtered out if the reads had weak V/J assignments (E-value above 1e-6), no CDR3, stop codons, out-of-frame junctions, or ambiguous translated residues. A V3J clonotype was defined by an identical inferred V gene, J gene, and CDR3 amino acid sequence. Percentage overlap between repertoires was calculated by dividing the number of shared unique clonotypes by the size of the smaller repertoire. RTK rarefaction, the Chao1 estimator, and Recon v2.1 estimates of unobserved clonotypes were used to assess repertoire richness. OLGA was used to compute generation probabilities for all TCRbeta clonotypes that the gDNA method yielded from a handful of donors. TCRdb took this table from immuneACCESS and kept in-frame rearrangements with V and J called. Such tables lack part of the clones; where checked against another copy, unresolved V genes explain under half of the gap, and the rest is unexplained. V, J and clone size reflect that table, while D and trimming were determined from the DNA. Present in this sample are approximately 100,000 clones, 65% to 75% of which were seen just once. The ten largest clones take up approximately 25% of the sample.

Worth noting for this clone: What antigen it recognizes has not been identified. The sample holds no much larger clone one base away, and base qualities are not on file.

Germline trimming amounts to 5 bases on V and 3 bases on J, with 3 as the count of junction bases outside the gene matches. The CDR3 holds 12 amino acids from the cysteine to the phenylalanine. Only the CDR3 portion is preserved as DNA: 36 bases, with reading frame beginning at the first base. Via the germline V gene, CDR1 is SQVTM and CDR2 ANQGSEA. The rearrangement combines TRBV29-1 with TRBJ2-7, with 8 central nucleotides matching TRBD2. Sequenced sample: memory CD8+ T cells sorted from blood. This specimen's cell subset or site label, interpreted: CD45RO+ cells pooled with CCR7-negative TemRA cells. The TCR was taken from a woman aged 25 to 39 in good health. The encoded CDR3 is CSVQTSGYEQYF. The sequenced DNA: TGCAGCGTTCAAACTAGCGGCTACGAGCAGTACTTC.